The sequence of this T cell receptor (beta chain) was determined in a study of cytomegalovirus exposure and HLA in healthy donors. This clone has only one observation. The target antigen is unknown. This sample includes further DNA sequences coding for the same CDR3. Study results and limitations: Most TCR sequences were seen very rarely across donors, but some public TCRs occurred in many. Among the CMV-associated chains, a few were confirmed in vitro as specific for CMV antigens.

Trimming cost V 1 base and J 3 bases, with 10 bases left between them. CDR1 and CDR2 from the germline V gene are KGHSH and LQKENI. The CDR3 covers 14 residues. The PCR made use of 60 Vbeta and 13 Jbeta primers. TCRdb's table, derived via immunoSEQ multiplex PCR, lists solely in-frame clones and lacks some. The sample lists about 94,000 clones, 6% to 9% occurring once. All the people who gave samples were healthy bone marrow donors. The source of this sequence is a man aged 45-60 years in good health and CMV-seronegative. The source material was PBMCs. The chain uses TRBV18 and TRBJ2-7; D might be TRBD2 (5 bases). This CDR3 is CASSPHPGNYEQYF. The DNA for the CDR3 is TGTGCCAGCTCACCACATCCGGGGAACTACGAGCAGTACTTC.